Following are 25 T cell receptor beta chains from one sample sequenced in a study of blood T cell repertoires in COVID-19. Data came from immunoSEQ multiplex PCR; TCRdb stores just in-frame clones and leaves some out. The sample yields about 230,000 clones, 65% to 85% seen once. The sample was peripheral blood. Receptors originate from a man aged 50 to 60 with active or convalescent COVID-19.

The chain combines TRBV9 with TRBJ1-1; 7 nucleotides agree with TRBD1. CDR3 length equals 13 residues. CDR1 is SGDLS and CDR2 is YYNGEE in the germline V gene. Unmatched junction bases numbered 6, after V lost 3 bases and J lost 7 bases. CDR3 in DNA: TGTGCCAGCAGCGAAACGGGGACAGTTGAAGCTTTCTTT. The encoded protein is CASSETGTVEAFF.

This sequence joins TRBV2 and TRBJ2-1; 10 positions match TRBD1. This CDR3 has 15 amino acids. The trim removed 6 bases at V and 4 bases at J, leaving 6 bases unmatched. From germline, CDR1 is SNHLY and CDR2 FYNNEI. The CDR3 reads CASRTGQGRYNEQFF. The CDR3 DNA follows: TGTGCCAGCAGGACGGGACAGGGGAGATACAATGAGCAGTTCTTC. Full variable domain (remainder filled in from reference TRBV2 and TRBJ2-1): EPEVTQTPSHQVTQMGQEVILRCVPISNHLYFYWYRQILGQKVEFLVSFYNNEISEKSEIFDDQFSVERPDGSNFTLKIRSTKLEDSAMYFCASRTGQGRYNEQFFGPGTRLTVL.

The chain carries TRBV24-1 and TRBJ2-3, with 8 positions matching TRBD2. The CDR3 contains 15 residues. With 3 bases clipped from V and 4 bases from J, the junction kept 5 bases outside the gene matches. The V gene's germline CDR1 is KGHDR and CDR2 SFDVKD. This CDR3 reads CATSDITAGADTQYF. The CDR3 bases are TGTGCCACCAGTGATATTACAGCGGGGGCAGATACGCAGTATTTT.

The chain uses TRBV7-7 and TRBJ2-2; 11 bases line up with TRBD1. Per germline, CDR1 SSHAT and CDR2 FNYEAQ (reference sequence). V trimming: 5 bases; J trimming: 6 bases; junction bases outside the gene matches: 5. The CDR3 sequence is 15 residues long. CDR3 in amino acids: CASSLGTGGSGELFF. CDR3 nucleotide sequence: TGTGCCAGCAGCCTGGGGACAGGGGGTTCCGGGGAGCTGTTTTTT.

The gene calls are TRBV7-2 and TRBJ1-6; D is possibly TRBD1 (6 bases). This CDR3 has 15 amino acids. With 2 bases removed from V and 8 bases from J, the gap between germline ends came to 13 bases. The germline gives CDR1 SGHTA, CDR2 FQGNSA. CDR3 sequence (DNA): TGTGCCAGCAGCTTAACGTCAGGGGATCATTCACCCCTCCACTTT. It encodes CASSLTSGDHSPLHF.

This clone appeared a single time. Other DNA sequences from this sample encode an identical CDR3 as well. The gene calls are TRBV28 and TRBJ1-6; 7 bases are shared with TRBD1. This CDR3 contains 12 residues. J was trimmed by 10 bases and V by 7 bases; bases with no gene match: 4. CDR1 is MDHEN, CDR2 SYDVKM, per germline. The CDR3 coding sequence is TGTGCCAGCAATACAGGGGACTCACCCCTCCACTTT. Translation: CASNTGDSPLHF.

The sample holds many counts of this clone. The CDR3 sequence is CASSLRQASGELFF. CDR3 DNA: TGTGCCAGCAGCCTTCGACAGGCCTCCGGGGAGCTGTTTTTT. The genes are TRBV9 and TRBJ2-2, with a possible D match to TRBD1 (6 bases). V lost 4 bases to trimming and J lost 6 bases, with 13 bases between them. Germline assignment: CDR1 SGDLS and CDR2 YYNGEE. The length of the CDR3 is 14 residues.

CDR3 DNA sequence: TGCGCCAGCAGCTTGGAGAGCGGCACCATATATTTT. Translation gives CASSLESGTIYF. The chain combines TRBV5-1 with TRBJ1-3, with D hard to call. V lost 0 bases and J lost 9, with 7 bases in between. Germline loops: CDR1 SGHRS, CDR2 YFSETQ. This CDR3 region has 12 residues.

This chain links TRBV5-1 with TRBJ1-2, with D possibly matching TRBD1 (6 bases). Germline V CDR1 and CDR2: SGHRS, YFSETQ. The length of the CDR3 is 18 residues. Trimming stripped 4 bases from V and 0 bases from J, with 22 bases between. The DNA of the CDR3 is TGCGCCAGCAGCCGCCAAAGCGGTGGGACATATACTAACTATGGCTACACCTTC. Residues: CASSRQSGGTYTNYGYTF.

In this sample, this clone turned up once. This chain uses TRBV3-1 (or the pseudogene TRBV3-2) with TRBJ1-4; TRBD1 aligns across 9 bases. Germline assignment: CDR1 LGHDT and CDR2 YNNKEL (reference sequence). The CDR3 is 14 residues long. V lost 4 bases, J lost 8 bases, and 5 bases stayed unmatched. The CDR3 loop reads CASSPTGGGEKLFF. The DNA of the CDR3 is TGTGCCAGCAGCCCGACAGGGGGGGGAGAAAAACTGTTTTTT.

The CDR3 nucleotides read TGCGCCAGCAGCTTTTCCAGGGCCCAACCTAGCAATCAGCCCCAGCATTTT. Protein: CASSFSRAQPSNQPQHF. The rearrangement links TRBV5-1 to TRBJ1-5; the D gene is possibly TRBD1 (5 bases). The V end lost 2 bases, the J end lost 0 bases, and 15 bases lay between the germline ends. CDR3 length: 17 amino acids. Germline values: CDR1 SGHRS, CDR2 YFSETQ. Full variable domain (remainder filled in from reference TRBV5-1 and TRBJ1-5): KAGVTQTPRYLIKTRGQQVTLSCSPISGHRSVSWYQQTPGQGLQFLFEYFSETQRNKGNFPGRFSGRQFSNSRSEMNVSTLELGDSALYLCASSFSRAQPSNQPQHFGDGTRLSIL.

The chain uses TRBV7-2 and TRBJ1-3; 7 positions match TRBD1. Looked up from germline, CDR1 is SGHTA and CDR2 is FQGNSA. With V trimmed by 2 bases and J by 3 bases, 4 bases remained unmatched. This CDR3 spans 15 amino acids. CDR3 amino acids: CASSLQTGLGNTIYF. The CDR3, as DNA: TGTGCCAGCAGCTTACAGACAGGGCTTGGAAACACCATATATTTT.

The chain links TRBV12-3 or TRBV12-4 to TRBJ2-7; D is perhaps TRBD1 (6 bases). This CDR3 is built from 13 residues. Trimming removed 6 bases from V and 5 bases from J, with 14 bases in between. Here the CDR3 DNA reads TGTGCCAGCAGGAGACAGGCTATCGACGAGCAGTACTTC. This sequence encodes CASRRQAIDEQYF.

The chain employs TRBV7-2 and TRBJ2-1, with TRBD2 matching 12 bases. V trimming: 5 bases; J trimming: 4 bases; junction bases outside the gene matches: 3. The CDR3 covers 15 residues. Germline CDR1 SGHTA, CDR2 FQGNSA. The CDR3 DNA follows: TGTGCCAGCAGCCAGGGGACTAGCGGGTACAATGAGCAGTTCTTC. Residues: CASSQGTSGYNEQFF.

The chain joins TRBV7-3 to TRBJ2-1, with 14 bases that match TRBD2. The CDR3 length is 17 residues. Looked up from germline, CDR1 is SGHTA and CDR2 is FQGTGA. Trimming at V came to 5 bases and at J to 4 bases, leaving 7 bases not matched to a gene. The CDR3 nucleotides read TGTGCCAGCAGCCCGAGGACTAGCGGGGGGACTTACAATGAGCAGTTCTTC. Its translation: CASSPRTSGGTYNEQFF.

This chain joins TRBV9 and TRBJ2-5; 11 bases match TRBD2. CDR1 and CDR2 from the germline V gene are SGDLS and YYNGEE. There are 17 residues in the CDR3. The J segment lost 4 bases and the V segment lost 0 bases, leaving 8 bases of the junction unmatched. CDR3 sequence (DNA): TGTGCCAGCAGCGTAGGTGGTAGCGGGGGGGCGGGAGAGACCCAGTACTTC. Its translation is CASSVGGSGGAGETQYF.

This clone was seen a single time. The rearrangement links TRBV19 to TRBJ2-2; no clear D. The V end was cut by 5 bases, the J end by 0 bases, with 7 bases between. Germline values: CDR1 LNHDA, CDR2 SQIVND (reference sequence). This CDR3 region has 14 residues. The CDR3 loop reads CASSSTTNTGELFF. The DNA of the CDR3 is TGTGCCAGTAGTTCGACAACGAACACCGGGGAGCTGTTTTTT. The variable domain in full, completed from reference TRBV19 and TRBJ2-2, reads DGGITQSPKYLFRKEGQNVTLSCEQNLNHDAMYWYRQDPGQGLRLIYYSQIVNDFQKGDIAEGYSVSREKKESFPLTVTSAQKNPTAFYLCASSSTTNTGELFFGEGSRLTVL.

This clone is categorized as medium-sized. V gene TRBV18 combines with J gene TRBJ1-1; D might be TRBD1 (6 bases). The CDR3 is 16 amino acids. Germline V gives CDR1 KGHSH, CDR2 LQKENI. V lost 2 bases and J lost 5, with 18 bases in between. As DNA, the CDR3 is TGTGCCAGCTCACCATTACCGGACAGCAAGGGGACTGAAGCTTTCTTT. As protein: CASSPLPDSKGTEAFF.

The chain has TRBV30 and TRBJ1-4; TRBD1 is a possible D gene (6 bases). The germline CDR1 and CDR2 sequences are GTSNPN and SVGIG (reference sequence). The CDR3 consists of 14 residues. The V and J ends lost 2 bases and 5 bases respectively, with 12 bases between them. CDR3 sequence: CAWSQGQPNEKLFF. The CDR3 DNA is TGTGCCTGGAGTCAAGGACAGCCGAATGAAAAACTGTTTTTT. The variable domain in full, completed from reference TRBV30 and TRBJ1-4, reads SQTIHQWPATLVQPVGSPLSLECTVEGTSNPNLYWYRQAAGRGLQLLFYSVGIGQISSEVPQNLSASRPQDRQFILSSKKLLLSDSGFYLCAWSQGQPNEKLFFGSGTQLSVL.

The chain employs TRBV7-7 and TRBJ1-3; TRBD1 might be the D (5 bases). This CDR3 has 14 residues. V was pared by 4 bases and J by 8 bases, with 15 bases between. CDR1 SSHAT and CDR2 FNYEAQ come from the germline V gene (reference sequence). The CDR3 DNA is TGTGCCAGCAGCTCCGGACAAGACCCGTACACCATATATTTT. Translating gives CASSSGQDPYTIYF.

The V gene is TRBV6-5, the J gene TRBJ2-1, with 8 bases lining up with TRBD1. Germline CDR1 and CDR2: MNHEY and SVGAGI. This CDR3 region has 15 residues. With 6 bases clipped from V and 2 bases from J, the junction kept 6 bases outside the gene matches. The CDR3 protein is CASRTDRGPYNEQFF. The CDR3 nucleotides are TGTGCCAGCAGGACCGACAGGGGACCCTACAATGAGCAGTTCTTC.

The rearrangement uses TRBV20-1 and TRBJ1-5; D is undetermined. The V gene's germline CDR1 is DFQATT and CDR2 SNEGSKA (reference sequence). V lost 3 bases, J lost 2 bases, and 8 bases lay in between. The length of the CDR3 is 13 residues. The CDR3 nucleotides are TGCAGTGCTAGTCAACAGCGCAATCAGCCCCAGCATTTT. Translation: CSASQQRNQPQHF.

The V gene is TRBV5-1, the J gene TRBJ1-4; 9 bases match TRBD1. CDR1 is SGHRS, CDR2 YFSETQ, per germline. The CDR3 covers 14 residues. V shed 0 bases and J 8 bases; nucleotides not matched to a gene: 2. The CDR3 DNA is TGCGCCAGCAGCTTGGGGGACAGGGTAGAAAAACTGTTTTTT. This encodes CASSLGDRVEKLFF.

The rearrangement uses TRBV2 and TRBJ2-3, with 8 bases aligning to TRBD1. The CDR3 loop spans 13 amino acids. Germline assignment: CDR1 SNHLY and CDR2 FYNNEI. The trim removed 9 bases at V and 0 bases at J, leaving 2 bases unmatched. The CDR3: CARTGVSTDTQYF. The DNA of the CDR3 is TGTGCCAGGACAGGGGTTAGCACAGATACGCAGTATTTT.

The chain combines TRBV19 with TRBJ1-6; 9 positions match TRBD1. The V gene end was trimmed by 5 bases and the J gene end by 5 bases; junction bases not matched to a gene: 7. The CDR3 covers 16 residues. Germline CDR1 LNHDA, CDR2 SQIVND (reference sequence). The chain's CDR3 is CASSLRTGANNSPLHF. CDR3 DNA sequence: TGTGCCAGTAGTCTGCGGACAGGGGCTAATAATTCACCCCTCCACTTT.